This TCR beta chain was sequenced for a study of somatic mutations in cytotoxic T cells in rheumatoid arthritis. The CDR3 runs 15 residues. With V trimmed by 4 bases and J by 0 bases, 7 bases remained unmatched. Germline CDR1 reads SGHRS; CDR2 reads YFSETQ. Libraries were prepared by immunoSEQ multiplex PCR; TCRdb keeps only in-frame clonotypes and omits some of them. This table holds around 15,000 clones, around 80% found once. This clone appeared once. This TCR was sampled from an adult with rheumatoid arthritis. Material: CD8+ T cells sorted from blood. V and J are TRBV5-1 and TRBJ2-7, with 7 bases lining up with TRBD1. In nucleotides, the CDR3 is TGCGCCAGCAGCCCGGTCGCAGGGGGCTCCTACGAGCAGTACTTC. As protein: CASSPVAGGSYEQYF.